The 30 T cell receptor beta chains listed next were all sequenced from one sample in a study of cytomegalovirus exposure and HLA in healthy donors (dated by TCRdb to about 2017). The library was made by the immunoSEQ multiplex PCR assay. For the multiplex PCR, a mixture combining 60 forward primers for TCR Vbeta segments and 13 reverse primers for TCR Jbeta segments was used. In TCRdb, the immuneACCESS table is reduced to in-frame sequences with V and J assigned. These tables do not hold every clone; where another copy was compared, an unresolved V gene accounts for under half, and the others remain unexplained. Within this sample are 180,000 or so clones, with about 72% of them counted one time only. The ten top clones hold over 2% of the sample. Material: PBMCs. The receptors shown here come from a human donor in good health.

This clone was counted between two and nine times. The CDR3 sequence: CTSSWGLAAETQYF. The DNA of the CDR3 is TGCACCAGCAGCTGGGGACTAGCGGCGGAGACCCAGTACTTC. This chain joins TRBV1 and TRBJ2-5; TRBD2 is taken as the D call from the table, unchecked against the DNA. TRBV1 is described as a pseudogene. The CDR3 runs to 14 residues.

The chain is built from TRBV27 and TRBJ2-5; 9 nucleotides match TRBD1. The last part of the DNA fits TRBJ2-7 better; the J call may be wrong. The CDR3 consists of 15 residues. Germline assignment: CDR1 MNHEY and CDR2 SMNVEV (reference sequence). The CDR3 region is CASSLSGTGFYEQYF. The DNA of the CDR3 is TGTGCCAGCAGTTTATCGGGGACAGGGTTCTACGAGCAGTACTTC.

The chain employs TRBV12-5 and TRBJ2-6, with D hard to call. CDR3 size: 13 residues. Germline V gene lookup returns CDR1 LGHNT and CDR2 FRNRAP. With 4 bases removed from V and 1 base from J, the gap between germline ends came to 2 bases. The CDR3 region has the DNA TGTGCTAGTGGTTCTTCTGGGGCCAACGTCCTGACTTTC. Its translation: CASGSSGANVLTF.

The chain carries TRBV10-3 and TRBJ2-3, with 13 bases matching TRBD2. V dropped 6 bases and J dropped 3; count of bases not matched to a gene: 3. CDR3 length: 15 amino acids. Germline V CDR1 and CDR2: ENHRY, SYGVKD. The CDR3 bases are TGTGCCATCAGACTAGCGGGGGGGTCGACAGATACGCAGTATTTT. As protein: CAIRLAGGSTDTQYF.

The CDR3 region is CASSLPRGEQFF. CDR3 DNA: TGTGCCAGCAGCTTACCCAGAGGTGAGCAGTTCTTC. The chain combines TRBV5-4 with TRBJ2-1, with D unresolved. V lost 2 bases and J lost 9, with 9 bases in between. Per the germline V gene, CDR1 is SGHNT and CDR2 is YYREEE (reference sequence). This CDR3 is built from 12 residues.

The chain combines TRBV2 with TRBJ2-7; D is perhaps TRBD2 (6 bases). V lost 6 bases to trimming and J lost 2 bases, with 8 bases between them. The CDR3 length is 12 residues. Germline-derived CDR1 and CDR2 are SNHLY and FYNNEI. Written as DNA, the CDR3 is TGTGCCAGCAGGGGGGGTCCCTACGAGCAGTACTTC. Translating gives CASRGGPYEQYF.

This clone was recorded only once. The chain recombines TRBV19 with TRBJ2-2; D unclear. Looked up from germline, CDR1 is LNHDA and CDR2 is SQIVND (reference sequence). V was pared by 1 base and J by 4 bases, with 10 bases between. The CDR3 is 15 residues long. The CDR3 sequence is CASSIVGSGTGELFF. Written as DNA, the CDR3 is TGTGCCAGTAGTATAGTGGGTTCGGGCACCGGGGAGCTGTTTTTT. The full variable domain, rest sourced from reference TRBV19 and TRBJ2-2, is DGGITQSPKYLFRKEGQNVTLSCEQNLNHDAMYWYRQDPGQGLRLIYYSQIVNDFQKGDIAEGYSVSREKKESFPLTVTSAQKNPTAFYLCASSIVGSGTGELFFGEGSRLTVL.

V usage is TRBV19 and J usage is TRBJ1-4; D gene ambiguous. V lost 7 bases, J lost 1 base, and 10 bases lay in between. CDR1 is LNHDA and CDR2 is SQIVND in the germline V gene (reference sequence). The CDR3 is 14 residues long. The CDR3 nucleotides read TGTGCCAGTACCTTCGGAGGAACTAATGAAAAACTGTTTTTT. Protein product: CASTFGGTNEKLFF.

This chain links TRBV14 with TRBJ2-7, with a weak D call TRBD1 (5 bases). V lost 4 bases to trimming and J lost 4 bases, with 8 bases between them. Germline assignment: CDR1 SGHDN and CDR2 FVKESK. The CDR3 is made up of 12 amino acids. In DNA form, the CDR3 reads TGTGCCAGCAGCCGTACAGGTTACGAGCAGTACTTC. Translated: CASSRTGYEQYF.

The V call is TRBV6-6, the J call TRBJ2-7; a weak D match, TRBD2 (5 bases). V lost 10 bases and J 2 bases, leaving 24 bases between the germline ends. The CDR3 has 16 residues. Germline V CDR1 and CDR2: MNHNY, SVGAGI (reference sequence). CDR3 DNA: TGTGCCACCCAACGCAGCCCTCAGGAAGCGGCCTACGAGCAGTACTTC. This gives the protein CATQRSPQEAAYEQYF.

The rearrangement joins TRBV19 to TRBJ1-1; TRBD1 agrees at 8 bases. The V gene end was trimmed by 3 bases and the J gene end by 1 base; junction bases not matched to a gene: 4. CDR3 length: 15 amino acids. Germline assignment: CDR1 LNHDA and CDR2 SQIVND (reference sequence). The CDR3 DNA sequence: TGTGCCAGTAGTATCCTTGACAGGGGGAACACTGAAGCTTTCTTT. This gives the protein CASSILDRGNTEAFF. Full variable domain (rest looked up from reference TRBV19 and TRBJ1-1): DGGITQSPKYLFRKEGQNVTLSCEQNLNHDAMYWYRQDPGQGLRLIYYSQIVNDFQKGDIAEGYSVSREKKESFPLTVTSAQKNPTAFYLCASSILDRGNTEAFFGQGTRLTVV.

The chain has TRBV7-9 and TRBJ2-5, with a possible D match to TRBD1 (6 bases). With 2 bases removed from V and 3 bases from J, the gap between germline ends came to 10 bases. The CDR3 is made up of 14 amino acids. Germline V CDR1 and CDR2: SEHNR, FQNEAQ (reference sequence). CDR3 DNA sequence: TGTGCCAGCAGCTTATTACAGGGAAAAGAGACCCAGTACTTC. Its protein is CASSLLQGKETQYF.

The rearrangement joins TRBV6-7 to TRBJ2-3; weak D call: TRBD2 (5 bases). TRBV6-7 is identified as an open reading frame with a role that is uncertain. V was shortened by 5 bases and J by 1 base, with 13 bases between the two germline ends. The CDR3 has 15 residues. Here the CDR3 reads CASSPAVGGTDTQYF. The CDR3 DNA reads as TGTGCCAGCAGTCCCGCCGTCGGGGGCACAGATACGCAGTATTTT.

The rearrangement uses TRBV7-2 and TRBJ2-1; D is ambiguous. The V end lost 5 bases, the J end lost 9 bases, and 17 bases lay between the germline ends. Germline V gives CDR1 SGHTA, CDR2 FQGNSA. CDR3 length equals 14 residues. CDR3 residues: CASSPVVIEVEQFF. DNA for the CDR3: TGTGCCAGCAGCCCCGTCGTAATTGAGGTTGAGCAGTTCTTC.

The chain carries TRBV4-3 and TRBJ1-2; no definite D call. Trimming took off 0 bases at V and 6 bases at J, with 11 bases between the two ends. The V gene's germline CDR1 is LGHNA and CDR2 YSLEER. The CDR3 has 14 amino acids. CDR3 coding DNA: TGCGCCAGCAGCCAAGATCGGTCGGGGAATGGCTACACCTTC. Amino acid sequence: CASSQDRSGNGYTF.

This clone has only one observation. The chain employs TRBV7-6 and TRBJ2-3; 10 nucleotides align to TRBD1. The CDR3 contains 17 residues. Germline trimming cut 3 bases from V and 5 bases from J; bases unmatched to any gene: 11. CDR1 SGHVS and CDR2 FNYEAQ come from the germline V gene. CDR3 in DNA: TGTGCCAGCAGCTTCCCCGGGACAGGGGAGTCCCAAGATACGCAGTATTTT. Translation: CASSFPGTGESQDTQYF.

The J gene is TRBJ2-7, the V gene TRBV5-6, with no clear D. This CDR3 comprises 15 residues. The V gene lost 0 bases and the J gene lost 2 bases, with 12 bases spanning the gap. Germline CDR1 and CDR2: SGHDT and YYEEEE. CDR3 sequence reads: CASSLGHSRTYEQYF. The CDR3 DNA follows: TGTGCCAGCAGCTTGGGACACTCCAGGACCTACGAGCAGTACTTC.

The chain couples TRBV7-3 to TRBJ2-2, with D uncertain. Germline assignment: CDR1 SGHTA and CDR2 FQGTGA. V lost 5 bases and J lost 0, with 4 bases in between. This CDR3 comprises 13 residues. As DNA, the CDR3 is TGTGCCAGCAGCCTATCGAACACCGGGGAGCTGTTTTTT. As protein: CASSLSNTGELFF.

This chain links TRBV7-9 with TRBJ2-2; D remains ambiguous. Germline CDR1 is SEHNR and CDR2 is FQNEAQ (reference sequence). CDR3 size: 15 residues. The CDR3 loop reads CATNTGRTNTGELFF. In DNA form, the CDR3 reads TGTGCTACGAATACGGGTAGGACGAACACCGGGGAGCTGTTTTTT.

The chain has TRBV18 and TRBJ2-3; tentative D call: TRBD2 (6 bases). CDR3 size: 14 residues. CDR1 and CDR2 (germline): KGHSH, LQKENI. Deletions cut 2 bases from V and 1 base from J, with 7 bases between. The CDR3 DNA reads TGTGCCAGCTCACCAGGCGGGGGCACAGATACGCAGTATTTT. Residues: CASSPGGGTDTQYF.

J is TRBJ2-3 and V is TRBV6-5; D gene uncertain. Trimming cost V 0 bases and J 0 bases, with 4 bases left between them. CDR1 is MNHEY and CDR2 is SVGAGI in the germline V gene. The length of the CDR3 is 14 residues. The CDR3 bases are TGTGCCAGCAGTTACTCGGGCAGCACAGATACGCAGTATTTT. Amino acid sequence: CASSYSGSTDTQYF.

The chain uses TRBV19 and TRBJ2-7; the D gene is possibly TRBD1 (6 bases). CDR3 length: 15 amino acids. Trimming left V 4 bases short and J 3 bases short, with 16 bases between. Germline loops: CDR1 LNHDA, CDR2 SQIVND (reference sequence). The CDR3 loop reads CASSTPKDSRYEQYF. In DNA, the CDR3 is TGTGCCAGTAGTACTCCAAAGGACAGCCGCTACGAGCAGTACTTC.

This clone was seen a few times. The chain uses TRBV29-1 and TRBJ2-1; 8 bases map to TRBD1. The germline V gene has CDR1 SQVTM and CDR2 ANQGSEA. The CDR3 totals 14 residues. J was trimmed by 6 bases and V by 4 bases; bases with no gene match: 8. The CDR3 DNA sequence: TGCAGCGTTGGTGTGACAGGGGCCTTCAATGAGCAGTTCTTC. Translating it yields CSVGVTGAFNEQFF.

The gene calls are TRBV27 and TRBJ2-1; D unresolved. Trimming removed 2 bases at V and 5 bases at J, with 7 bases between. The CDR3 has 13 amino acids. Germline V gives CDR1 MNHEY, CDR2 SMNVEV (reference sequence). The CDR3 nucleotides are TGTGCCAGCAGTTTACCAGTAAACAATGAGCAGTTCTTC. It translates to CASSLPVNNEQFF.

CDR3 bases: TGTGCCAGCAGCTTAGGACAGATACCTAACTATGGCTACACCTTC. It is translated as CASSLGQIPNYGYTF. The chain is built from TRBV7-8 and TRBJ1-2; possibly TRBD1 for D (5 bases). The CDR3 is made up of 15 amino acids. Per germline, CDR1 SGHVS and CDR2 FQNEAQ. Trimming shortened V by 1 base and J by 0 bases, and 9 bases separated the two germline ends.

The rearrangement joins TRBV5-8 to TRBJ1-2; no firm D call. Trimming removed 4 bases from V and 0 bases from J, with 25 bases in between. CDR1 and CDR2 from the germline V gene are SGHTS and YDEGEE. The CDR3 runs to 19 residues. The CDR3 nucleotides read TGTGCCAGCAGCGTTGAGGTTAAACTGACCTCCCTGGCTAACTATGGCTACACCTTC. This sequence encodes CASSVEVKLTSLANYGYTF.

The gene calls are TRBV5-1 and TRBJ2-3; TRBD2 matches 9 bases. The CDR3 length is 17 residues. Germline V CDR1 and CDR2: SGHRS, YFSETQ. J gave up 3 bases and V 6 bases, and 14 bases lay outside the gene matches. The CDR3 nucleotides read TGCGCCAGCATCGAGGGCGGGGGGGCCTGGGATACAGATACGCAGTATTTT. Translation gives CASIEGGGAWDTDTQYF.

This clone was observed at least ten times. This chain uses TRBV4-1 with TRBJ2-1; D might be TRBD1 (5 bases). Looked up from germline, CDR1 is MGHRA and CDR2 is YSYEKL. The CDR3 is 14 amino acids. Trimming took 0 bases from V and 9 from J, leaving 12 bases between them. The DNA for the CDR3 is TGCGCCAGCAGCCAAGATCAGGGTCTCGTTGAGCAGTTCTTC. This codes for CASSQDQGLVEQFF.

The CDR3, as DNA: TGTGCCAGTAGTAGGACAGGGGGCACTACGAGGGGCTACACCTTC. It codes for CASSRTGGTTRGYTF. This chain connects TRBV19 to TRBJ1-2, with 11 bases identical to TRBD1. CDR3 length: 15 residues. The ends lost 4 bases at V and 8 bases at J; junction bases unmatched: 9. From germline, CDR1 is LNHDA and CDR2 SQIVND (reference sequence).

The CDR3 loop is CASSFRTSGRTDTQYF. CDR3 sequence (DNA): TGTGCCAGCAGCTTCCGGACTAGCGGGCGCACAGATACGCAGTATTTT. The V call is TRBV7-8, the J call TRBJ2-3; TRBD2 agrees at 11 bases. The CDR3 sequence is 16 residues long. CDR1 is SGHVS, CDR2 FQNEAQ, per germline. V shed 3 bases, J shed 1 base, and the junction held 3 bases outside the gene matches.